The entry below gives a single T cell receptor (beta chain) sequence along with its context. It has no known antigen specificity. No much larger clone exists at a distance of one base, and base qualities are not known. The data are from a study of blood T cell repertoires in COVID-19 (dated by TCRdb to the early 2020s). Regarding the study in general: Collaborator samples came from the United States, Italy and Spain and covered acute and convalescent phases of COVID-19. HLA class I and class II types, where available, came from metadata supplied by the sample provider rather than from assay-based typing. The sample metadata nearly always contained a de-identified subject ID, COVID-19 status, age in years and sex. The repertoires were released in a freely available public database intended as a resource for research on the immune response to SARS-CoV-2. Samples were obtained from the ongoing ImmuneRACE study (first 160 participants) and from over 1,000 subjects provided by 6 global collaborators. Subjects who had been exposed to COVID-19, were actively infected with it, or had recovered from it provided the deeply sampled blood TCRbeta repertoires that made up the dataset. The material from the prospective study consisted of cDNA or gDNA derived from T cells, B-cell-depleted T cells, or PBMCs. Here is what the overall study found, with its caveats: The amount of clinical and demographic metadata varied by source and participant and was provided uncurated.

In the prospective study, participants were 18 to 89 years old, resided in about two dozen geographic areas of the United States, and were enrolled through a virtual design. In the prospective study, participants were assigned to cohorts based on the clinical history participants reported in a screening survey and a study questionnaire. ImmuneRACE Cohort 3 recovered participants were defined by two consecutive negative NP/OP PCR tests, healthcare professional clearance, or symptom resolution. In the prospective study, whole blood, serum and a nasopharyngeal or oropharyngeal swab were collected from each participant by mobile phlebotomists. Participants in the prospective study had the option to provide additional blood draws and questionnaires over a roughly two-month period. Prospective study blood samples were shipped either frozen or at room temperature before DNA extraction. TCRbeta CDR3 regions were amplified from genomic DNA by means of the immunoSEQ Assay, a bias-controlled multiplex PCR. The source study handled its data this way. The number of nucleated cells in each sample was estimated from the amplification of reference gene primers within the assay. Sequence reads were collapsed and filtered to measure the absolute abundance of every unique TCRbeta CDR3 rearrangement. For each sample, productive Simpson clonality was calculated as the square root of Simpson's diversity index across productive rearrangements. The table comes from immuneACCESS by way of TCRdb, which keeps in-frame sequences with V and J called. Part of the clones is missing from these tables; in studies checked, under half for an unresolved V gene and the rest for unknown reasons. That table gives V, J and clone size, and the DNA gave D and trimming. The sample table contains a few hundred thousand clones; only one count was recorded for more than 85% of them. 7% to 10% of the sample is in the top ten clones.

V was cut back by 4 bases and J by 2 bases, leaving a gap of 8 bases between them. Via the germline V gene, CDR1 is MGHRA and CDR2 YSYEKL. The CDR3, from cysteine to phenylalanine, totals 13 residues. Solely the CDR3 DNA is kept, with 39 bases framed from the first base. Sequencing was performed on PBMCs or T cells enriched from blood (not recorded which). The receptor comes from an older woman who had recovered from COVID-19. The chain was built from TRBV4-1 and TRBJ2-5, with the D segment identity uncertain. The CDR3 reads as follows: CASSPREQETQYF. In nucleotide form, the sequence is TGCGCCAGCAGCCCTCGCGAACAAGAGACCCAGTACTTC.